Sequencing of this TCR beta chain was carried out in a study of blood T cell repertoires in COVID-19. About the study: Samples of COVID-19 (acute and convalescent) were obtained from the United States, Italy and Spain.

Original methodology: Amplifying reference gene primers gave estimates of nucleated cell counts. The protocol was immunoSEQ multiplex PCR, while the TCRdb copy is restricted to in-frame clones and leaves out a portion. D and trimming were read from the DNA, whereas the V and J calls and clone size are those reported in that table. This sample carries hundreds of thousands of clones, nearly 90% of them seen once, and the ten largest clones take 1.5% to 2%. Trimming stripped 0 bases from V and 4 bases from J, with 10 bases between. The germline gives CDR1 MGHRA, CDR2 YSYEKL. The CDR3 spans 15 residues. During active infection, Seattle patients enrolled and were then monitored through disease.

Sequences were obtained from peripheral blood. This chain connects TRBV4-1 to TRBJ2-1; a possible D gene is TRBD2 (6 bases). This clonotype was obtained from a woman in her 30s with COVID-19, enrolled during active disease. For the CDR3, the DNA is TGCGCCAGCAGCCAAGAGCGGGGCCCATACAATGAGCAGTTCTTC. Its protein is CASSQERGPYNEQFF.